This is a list of T cell receptor beta chains from one sample in a study of shared clonotypes between healthy human individuals. TCRdb keeps only in-frame clones here, not all; method: immunoSEQ multiplex PCR. The sample lists about 2.4 million clones; roughly 93% were seen once. The sample taken for sequencing was naive CD4+ T cells from PBMCs. These receptors all stem from a man aged 18 to 35 in good health. Some clones in this sample may be carry-over from other donors' samples. CDR3s include the opening cysteine and the closing phenylalanine or tryptophan. The D gene is left open where the match is weak. The size entry is marked missing in some rows and otherwise reads once, few, many or a size class.

>TRBJ1-4|TRBV28|-|-
TGTGCCAGCAGTTTTTCGCTGAATGAAAAACTGTTTTTT
CASSFSLNEKLFF
>TRBJ1-1|TRBV29-1|TRBD1|-
TGCAGCGTTGTTCAGGGGGACACTGAAGCTTTCTTT
CSVVQGDTEAFF
>TRBJ2-3|TRBV6-1|-|-
TGTGCCAGCAGTGACCGTGGCACAGATACGCAGTATTTT
CASSDRGTDTQYF
>TRBJ1-4|TRBV7-9|-|-
TGTGCCAGCAGCTTAGAGGCAGCGAATGAAAAACTGTTTTTT
CASSLEAANEKLFF
>TRBJ2-5|TRBV28|TRBD2|-
TGTGCCAGCAGTTCAGGACTAGCGGGAGGTATGGAGACCCAGTACTTC
CASSSGLAGGMETQYF
>TRBJ1-4|TRBV29-1|TRBD1|-
TGCAGCGTTGCTCAGGGGGGGACTAATGAAAAACTGTTTTTT
CSVAQGGTNEKLFF
>TRBJ2-1|TRBV27|TRBD2|once
TGTGCCAGCAGTTTCGGACTAGCAAAGAATGAGCAGTTCTTC
CASSFGLAKNEQFF
>TRBJ1-2|TRBV4-2|-|-
TGTGCCAGCAGCCTAGAGGGGTACGGCTACACCTTC
CASSLEGYGYTF
>TRBJ1-3|TRBV5-4|TRBD1|-
TGTGCCAGCAGCTCGACAGGGAGACGAAACACCATATATTTT
CASSSTGRRNTIYF
>TRBJ2-5|TRBV18|TRBD1|-
TGTGCCAGCTCACGAGGGACAGGGGCCCAAGAGACCCAGTACTTC
CASSRGTGAQETQYF
>TRBJ1-2|TRBV19|-|-
TGTGCCAGTACCCTCAGGCAAACTCTTCTAACTTCTGGCTACACCTTC
CASTLRQTLLTSGYTF
>TRBJ1-5|TRBV7-2|-|-
TGTGCCAGCAGCTTCGGCTTCAATCAGCCCCAGCATTTT
CASSFGFNQPQHF
>TRBJ2-2|TRBV5-4|-|-
TGTGCCAGCAGCCAAGAGTCCGGGACACGGGTCGGGGAGCTGTTTTTT
CASSQESGTRVGELFF
>TRBJ2-2|TRBV28|TRBD2|-
TGTGCCCACGGGGGGCTAGCGGGTGGCACCGGGGAGCTGTTTTTT
CAHGGLAGGTGELFF
>TRBJ1-2|TRBV20-1|-|-
TGCAGTGCTAGGTTAATGGCTGGCTACACCTTC
CSARLMAGYTF
>TRBJ2-2|TRBV19|-|-
TGTGCCAGCACTGATACAGGGCCCCCTGGTCGGCGGGAGCTGTTTTTT
CASTDTGPPGRRELFF
>TRBJ1-4|TRBV27|TRBD1|-
TGTGCCAGCAGAGACAGGGGTACTAATGAAAAACTGTTTTTT
CASRDRGTNEKLFF
>TRBJ2-5|TRBV5-4|-|-
TGTGCCAGCAGCCAACCTGAGCTAGAGACCCAGTACTTC
CASSQPELETQYF
>TRBJ1-4|TRBV6-1|-|-
TGTGCCAGCAGTCGACAGAGGACTAATGAAAAACTGTTTTTT
CASSRQRTNEKLFF
>TRBJ1-1|TRBV19|-|-
TGTGCCTCCTCTGGGGGGATGAACACTGAAGCTTTCTTT
CASSGGMNTEAFF
>TRBJ2-3|TRBV7-9|TRBD2|-
TGTGCCAGCAGCACACGACTAGCGGGACAGATAGATACGCAGTATTTT
CASSTRLAGQIDTQYF
>TRBJ2-7|TRBV6-5|-|-
TGTGCCAGCAGCCGATGGCTCAGGAGCTCCTACGAGCAGTACTTC
CASSRWLRSSYEQYF
>TRBJ2-7|TRBV19|-|-
TGTGCCAGTAGTATGGTGGGGGGATACGCCTACGAGCAGTACTTC
CASSMVGGYAYEQYF
>TRBJ2-7|TRBV28|-|-
TGTGCCAGCAGCCGTCCCGGGACCCGAAGCTCCTACGAGCAGTACTTC
CASSRPGTRSSYEQYF
>TRBJ2-7|TRBV28|TRBD1|-
TGTGCCAGCAGCCCTGCAGGGGGCCAATCCTACGAGCAGTACTTC
CASSPAGGQSYEQYF
>TRBJ1-1|TRBV5-6|-|-
TGTGCCAGCGGTACAGGGATGAACACTGAAGCTTTCTTT
CASGTGMNTEAFF
>TRBJ1-2|TRBV15|-|-
TGTGCCACCAGCAGAGACAGGGCTGGTGGCTACACCTTC
CATSRDRAGGYTF
>TRBJ2-1|TRBV25-1|TRBD2|-
TGTGCCAGCACACTAGCGGGAGGCCACAATGAGCAGTTCTTC
CASTLAGGHNEQFF
>TRBJ1-1|TRBV5-1|-|-
TGCGCCAGCAGAGAGGGACGGGAGAACACTGAAGCTTTCTTT
CASREGRENTEAFF
>TRBJ2-3|TRBV5-6|TRBD2|-
TGTGCCAGCACCCCAAAAGGCGGCGGGAGGGCCACAGATACGCAGTATTTT
CASTPKGGGRATDTQYF
>TRBJ2-1|TRBV27|-|-
TGTGCCAGCAACCTTCGATACCCCCCGGCCGAGGAGCAGTTCTTC
CASNLRYPPAEEQFF
>TRBJ2-7|TRBV7-2|-|-
TGTGCCAGCAGCCCCGGCTACGAGCAGTACTTC
CASSPGYEQYF
>TRBJ2-1|TRBV6-6|-|-
TGTGCCAGCAGTTCCACAGGGAGGGGGACTCACAATGAGCAGTTCTTC
CASSSTGRGTHNEQFF
>TRBJ2-1|TRBV7-8|TRBD1|-
TGTGCCAGCAGCGCGACAGGGGGCGCCCCCAATGAGCAGTTCTTC
CASSATGGAPNEQFF
>TRBJ1-1|TRBV9|-|-
TGTGCCAGCAGCGTAGGTGGGGGCCCGAACACTGAAGCTTTCTTT
CASSVGGGPNTEAFF
>TRBJ2-7|TRBV7-3|-|-
TGTGCCAGCAGCTTTTCCGGAGCACGAAGAGGCGAGCAGTACTTC
CASSFSGARRGEQYF
>TRBJ2-1|TRBV20-1|TRBD1|-
TGCAGTGCTGACAGGGAAGGTGAGCAGTTCTTC
CSADREGEQFF
>TRBJ1-4|TRBV5-6|-|-
TGTGCCAGCAGCTTGTCCGAAGTAGGGCGATACACACCAGTGGGAAAACTGTTTTTT
CASSLSEVGRYTPVGKLFF
>TRBJ2-7|TRBV19|TRBD2|few
TGTGCCAGTAGTATAGCGGGGACTAGCTGGGGCGAGCAGTACTTC
CASSIAGTSWGEQYF
>TRBJ1-5|TRBV2|TRBD1|-
TGTGCCAGCCAGACAGGGAGGAGGGGTCAGCCCCAGCATTTT
CASQTGRRGQPQHF
>TRBJ1-2|TRBV9|-|-
TGTGCCAGCAGCGTAGGCGGTGCTGGGAACTATGGCTACACCTTC
CASSVGGAGNYGYTF
>TRBJ2-1|TRBV7-9|TRBD2|-
TGTGCCAGCAGCTTACAAGCGGGAAAAACACGGGGTGAGCAGTTCTTC
CASSLQAGKTRGEQFF
>TRBJ1-2|TRBV5-1|-|-
TGCGCCAGCGGAAATTCGGGTGTCGGCTACACCTTC
CASGNSGVGYTF
>TRBJ2-7|TRBV6-1|TRBD1|-
TGTGCCAGCAGCCGGGACAGGAGCTCCTACGAGCAGTACTTC
CASSRDRSSYEQYF
>TRBJ1-5|TRBV19|TRBD1|-
TGTGCCAGTAGTAACGGACAGGGTCTCGGTCAGCCCCAGCATTTT
CASSNGQGLGQPQHF
>TRBJ2-3|TRBV27|-|-
TGTGCCAGCAGTTTCCGGGACCGCACAGATACGCAGTATTTT
CASSFRDRTDTQYF
>TRBJ2-7|TRBV6-5|TRBD1|-
TGTGCCAGCAGCCGGACTGGACAGGGGGCCTACGAGCAGTACTTC
CASSRTGQGAYEQYF
>TRBJ1-1|TRBV18|-|few
TGTGCCAGCTCACCACTAATTATGAACACTGAAGCTTTCTTT
CASSPLIMNTEAFF
>TRBJ1-1|TRBV30|TRBD1|few
TGTGCCTGGGACAGGGGGCTGGGCACTGAAGCTTTCTTT
CAWDRGLGTEAFF
>TRBJ1-3|TRBV7-2|-|-
TGTGCCAGCAGCTTAAGCTCCAGGGGCTACACCATATATTTT
CASSLSSRGYTIYF
>TRBJ2-7|TRBV29-1|TRBD1|-
TGCAGCGTGAAGGACAGGGTGCACGAGCAGTACTTC
CSVKDRVHEQYF
>TRBJ1-1|TRBV5-1|-|-
TGCGCCAGCAGCTTGGGAGGAAGCGGCAGCGCTGAAGCTTTCTTT
CASSLGGSGSAEAFF
>TRBJ2-7|TRBV5-4|TRBD1|-
TGTGCCAGCAGCCTCCGGACAGGGACCTACGAGCAGTACTTC
CASSLRTGTYEQYF
>TRBJ2-7|TRBV28|-|-
TGTGCCAGCAGTTCCTCCGGGACATCAGGAAACGAGCAGTACTTC
CASSSSGTSGNEQYF
>TRBJ2-3|TRBV7-8|-|-
TGTGCCAGCAGCTTAGAGTTCACAGATACGCAGTATTTT
CASSLEFTDTQYF
>TRBJ2-7|TRBV7-2|TRBD2|-
TGTGCCAGCAGCCTACGGACGGGGCTAGCGGTATACGAGCAGTACTTC
CASSLRTGLAVYEQYF
>TRBJ2-2|TRBV2|-|-
TGTGCGGGGCTAGCGCCCACCGGGGAGCTGTTTTTT
CAGLAPTGELFF
>TRBJ2-2|TRBV6-8|TRBD2|-
TGTGCCAGCAGCTTTAGCGGGAGAGGTAACACCGGGGAGCTGTTTTTT
CASSFSGRGNTGELFF
>TRBJ2-7|TRBV2|-|once
TGTGCCAGCACCAGGGGGGGGTGGTCCCTCTCCTACGAGCAGTACTTC
CASTRGGWSLSYEQYF